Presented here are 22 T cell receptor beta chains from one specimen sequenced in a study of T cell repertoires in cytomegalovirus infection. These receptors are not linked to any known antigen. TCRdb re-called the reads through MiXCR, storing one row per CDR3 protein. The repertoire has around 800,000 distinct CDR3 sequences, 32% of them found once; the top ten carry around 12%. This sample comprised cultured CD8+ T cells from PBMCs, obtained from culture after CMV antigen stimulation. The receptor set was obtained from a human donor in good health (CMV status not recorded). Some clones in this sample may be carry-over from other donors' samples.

Here the CDR3 reads CASSPIPTGVGEKLFF. CDR3 in DNA: TGTGCCAGCAGTCCGATTCCGACAGGGGTGGGCGAAAAACTGTTTTTT. This sequence joins TRBV27 and TRBJ1-4; the match to TRBD1 covers 8 bases. The ends lost 5 bases at V and 8 bases at J; junction bases unmatched: 13. The CDR3 extends over 16 amino acids. In germline, CDR1 is MNHEY, CDR2 SMNVEV (reference sequence). The whole variable domain, remainder taken from reference TRBV27 and TRBJ1-4, is EAQVTQNPRYLITVTGKKLTVTCSQNMNHEYMSWYRQDPGLGLRQIYYSMNVEVTDKGDVPEGYKVSRKEKRNFPLILESPSPNQTSLYFCASSPIPTGVGEKLFFGSGTQLSVL.

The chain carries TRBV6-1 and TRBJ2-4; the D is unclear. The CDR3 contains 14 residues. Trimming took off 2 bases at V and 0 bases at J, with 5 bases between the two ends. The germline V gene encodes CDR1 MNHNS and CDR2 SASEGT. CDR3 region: CASSEPVAKNIQYF. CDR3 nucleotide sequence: TGTGCCAGCAGTGAACCCGTAGCCAAAAACATTCAGTACTTC.

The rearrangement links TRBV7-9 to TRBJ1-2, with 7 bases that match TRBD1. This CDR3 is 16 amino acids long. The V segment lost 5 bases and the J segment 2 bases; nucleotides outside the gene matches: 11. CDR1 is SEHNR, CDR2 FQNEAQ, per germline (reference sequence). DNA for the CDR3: TGTGCCAGCAGCCACGCTGCCGGGACAGACAACTATGGCTACACCTTC. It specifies CASSHAAGTDNYGYTF.

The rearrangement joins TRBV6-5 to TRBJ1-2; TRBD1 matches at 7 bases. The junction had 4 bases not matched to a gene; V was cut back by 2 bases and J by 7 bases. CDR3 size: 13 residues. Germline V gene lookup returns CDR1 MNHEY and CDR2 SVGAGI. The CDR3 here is CASSYQTGSGYTF. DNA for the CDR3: TGTGCCAGCAGTTACCAGACAGGGAGTGGCTACACCTTC.

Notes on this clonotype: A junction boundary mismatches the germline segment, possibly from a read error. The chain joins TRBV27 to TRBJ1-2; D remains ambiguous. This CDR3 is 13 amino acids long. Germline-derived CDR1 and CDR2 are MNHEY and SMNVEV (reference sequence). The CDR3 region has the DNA TGTGCCAGTAGTTTAACCGGAGAGCGAGGCTACACCTTC. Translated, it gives CASSLTGERGYTF.

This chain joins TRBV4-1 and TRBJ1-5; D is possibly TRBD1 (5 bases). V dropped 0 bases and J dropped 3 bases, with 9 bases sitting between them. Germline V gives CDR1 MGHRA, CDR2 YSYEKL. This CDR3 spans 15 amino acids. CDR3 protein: CASSQEGRDNQPQHF. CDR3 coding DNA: TGCGCCAGCAGCCAAGAGGGCAGGGACAATCAGCCCCAGCATTTT.

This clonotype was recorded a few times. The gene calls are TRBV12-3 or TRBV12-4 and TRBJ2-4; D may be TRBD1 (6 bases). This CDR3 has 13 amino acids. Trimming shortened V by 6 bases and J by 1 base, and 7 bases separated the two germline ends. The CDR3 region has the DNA TGTGCCAGCAGCACAGGGGCCAAAAACATTCAGTACTTC. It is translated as CASSTGAKNIQYF.

The CDR3 loop reads CASSERAAPNSPLHF. The CDR3 coding sequence is TGTGCCAGCAGCGAGAGGGCAGCCCCCAATTCACCCCTCCACTTT. This chain uses TRBV7-6 with TRBJ1-6; D remains unclear. The CDR3 spans 15 residues. Germline loops: CDR1 SGHVS, CDR2 FNYEAQ. With 5 bases removed from V and 7 bases from J, the gap between germline ends came to 15 bases.

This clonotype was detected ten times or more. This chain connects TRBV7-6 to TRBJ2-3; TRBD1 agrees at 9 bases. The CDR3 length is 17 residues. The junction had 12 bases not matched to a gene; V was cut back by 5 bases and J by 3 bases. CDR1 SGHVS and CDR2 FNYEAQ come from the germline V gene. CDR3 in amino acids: CASSRDRDRDQTDTQYF. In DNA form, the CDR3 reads TGTGCCAGCAGCAGGGACCGGGACAGGGATCAAACAGATACGCAGTATTTT.

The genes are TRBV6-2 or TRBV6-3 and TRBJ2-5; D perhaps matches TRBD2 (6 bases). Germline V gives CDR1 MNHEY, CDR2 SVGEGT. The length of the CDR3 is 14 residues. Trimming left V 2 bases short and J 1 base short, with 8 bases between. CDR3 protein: CASSYMGGQETQYF. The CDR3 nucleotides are TGTGCCAGCAGTTACATGGGGGGCCAAGAGACCCAGTACTTC.

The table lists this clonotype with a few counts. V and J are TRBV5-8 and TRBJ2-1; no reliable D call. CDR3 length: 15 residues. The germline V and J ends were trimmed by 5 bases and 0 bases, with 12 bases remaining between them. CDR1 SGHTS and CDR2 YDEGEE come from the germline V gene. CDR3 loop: CASSVLPSSYNEQFF. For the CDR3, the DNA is TGTGCCAGCAGTGTGCTACCTAGCTCCTACAATGAGCAGTTCTTC.

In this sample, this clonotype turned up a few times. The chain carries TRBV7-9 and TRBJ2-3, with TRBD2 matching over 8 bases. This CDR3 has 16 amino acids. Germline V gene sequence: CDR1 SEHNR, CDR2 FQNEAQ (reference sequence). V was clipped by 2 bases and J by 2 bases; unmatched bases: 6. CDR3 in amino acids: CASSLRRGDPTDTQYF. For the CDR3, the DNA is TGTGCCAGCAGCTTACGGCGGGGGGATCCCACAGATACGCAGTATTTT.

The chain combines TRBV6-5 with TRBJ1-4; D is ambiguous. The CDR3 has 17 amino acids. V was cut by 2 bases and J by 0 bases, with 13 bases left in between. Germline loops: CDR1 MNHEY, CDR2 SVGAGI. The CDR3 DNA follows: TGTGCCAGCAGTTACACGTGGTCGTTCGCAACTAATGAAAAACTGTTTTTT. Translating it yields CASSYTWSFATNEKLFF.

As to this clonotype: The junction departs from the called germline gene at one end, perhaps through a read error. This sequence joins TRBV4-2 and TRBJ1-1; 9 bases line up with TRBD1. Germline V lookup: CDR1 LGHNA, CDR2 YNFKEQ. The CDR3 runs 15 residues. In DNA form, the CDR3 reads TGTGCCAGCAGCGCTTGGACAGGGGTGAACACTGAAGCTTACTTT. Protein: CASSAWTGVNTEAYF.

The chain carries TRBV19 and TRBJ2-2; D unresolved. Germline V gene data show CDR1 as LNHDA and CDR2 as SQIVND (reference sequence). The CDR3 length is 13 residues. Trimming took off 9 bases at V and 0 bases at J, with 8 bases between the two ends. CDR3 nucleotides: TGTGCCAGCGAGACACCGAACACCGGGGAGCTGTTTTTT. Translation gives CASETPNTGELFF.

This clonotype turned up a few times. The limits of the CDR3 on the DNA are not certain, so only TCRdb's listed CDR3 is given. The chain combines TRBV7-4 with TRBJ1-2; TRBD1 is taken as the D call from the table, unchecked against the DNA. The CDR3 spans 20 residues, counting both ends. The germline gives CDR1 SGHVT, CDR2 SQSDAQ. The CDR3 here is CASSDRSSMATPSVPYGYTF.

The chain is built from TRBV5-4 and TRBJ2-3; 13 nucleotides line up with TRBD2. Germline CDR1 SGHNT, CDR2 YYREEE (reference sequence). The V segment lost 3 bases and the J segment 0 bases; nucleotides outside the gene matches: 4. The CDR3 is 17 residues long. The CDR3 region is CASSWWTSGGSTDTQYF. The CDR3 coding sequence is TGTGCCAGCAGCTGGTGGACTAGCGGGGGTAGCACAGATACGCAGTATTTT. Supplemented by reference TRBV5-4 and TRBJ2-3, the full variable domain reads ETGVTQSPTHLIKTRGQQVTLRCSSQSGHNTVSWYQQALGQGPQFIFQYYREEENGRGNFPPRFSGLQFPNYSSELNVNALELDDSALYLCASSWWTSGGSTDTQYFGPGTRLTVL.

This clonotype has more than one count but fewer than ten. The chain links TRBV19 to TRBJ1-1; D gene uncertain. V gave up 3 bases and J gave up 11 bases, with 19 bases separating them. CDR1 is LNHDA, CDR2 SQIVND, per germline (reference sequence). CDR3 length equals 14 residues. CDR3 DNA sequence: TGTGCCAGTAGTATCCCGACGGACGAAAGTAACGCTTTCTTT. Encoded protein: CASSIPTDESNAFF.

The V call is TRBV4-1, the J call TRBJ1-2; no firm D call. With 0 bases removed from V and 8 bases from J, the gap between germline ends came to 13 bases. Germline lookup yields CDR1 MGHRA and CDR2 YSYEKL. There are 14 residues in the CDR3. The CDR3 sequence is CASSQDGSLWGYTF. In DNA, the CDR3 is TGCGCCAGCAGCCAAGACGGGAGCCTTTGGGGCTACACCTTC.

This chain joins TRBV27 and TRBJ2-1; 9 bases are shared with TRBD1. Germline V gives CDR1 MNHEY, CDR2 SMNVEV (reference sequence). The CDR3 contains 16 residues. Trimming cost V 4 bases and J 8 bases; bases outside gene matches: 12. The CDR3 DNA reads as TGTGCCAGCAGTTCTTCTCGGGACAGGGTTGGCGATGAGCAGTTCTTC. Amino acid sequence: CASSSSRDRVGDEQFF.

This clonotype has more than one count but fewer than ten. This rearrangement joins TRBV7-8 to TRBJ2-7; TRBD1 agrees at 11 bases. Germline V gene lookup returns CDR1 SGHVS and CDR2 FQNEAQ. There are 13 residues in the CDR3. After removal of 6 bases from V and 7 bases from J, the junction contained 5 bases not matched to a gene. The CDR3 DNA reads TGTGCCAGCAGTGGGACAGGGGGACGGGAGCAGTACTTC. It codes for CASSGTGGREQYF.

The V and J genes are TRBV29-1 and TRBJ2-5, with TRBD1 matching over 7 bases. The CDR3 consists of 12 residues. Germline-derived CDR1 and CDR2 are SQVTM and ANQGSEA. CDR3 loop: CTHTTGTETQYF. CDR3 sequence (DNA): TGCACCCATACGACAGGGACAGAGACCCAGTACTTC.